This record covers a single TCR beta chain. Its antigen remains unidentified. This CDR3 contains 17 residues. From germline, CDR1 is ENHRY and CDR2 SYGVKD. Trimming at V came to 0 bases and at J to 0 bases, leaving 8 bases not matched to a gene. The data stem from a study of OX40 agonist ivuxolimab in advanced cancers. Study summary: The mean age was approximately 60 years, ranging from 23 to 79, with under 90% of participants male. Partial responses were recorded for three patients, including one with hepatocellular carcinoma and two with cutaneous melanoma.

Study-level results: The study observed clonal expansion of CD4+ and CD8+ blood T cells by week 6 at 0.1 to 3.0 mg/kg.

Clones were sequenced by immunoSEQ multiplex PCR, and TCRdb holds only the in-frame ones, with some missing. The sample lists tens of thousands of clones, about nine tenths occurring once. The material sequenced was CD4+ or CD8+ T cells sorted from blood, taken in a trial of the OX40 agonist ivuxolimab. V gene TRBV10-3 combines with J gene TRBJ2-7; 7 positions match TRBD1. The TCR originated in an adult with an advanced solid tumor such as melanoma, head and neck, liver or kidney cancer. CDR3 nucleotides: TGTGCCATCAGTGAGTCGTTGGCAGGGGGTCACTCCTACGAGCAGTACTTC. Protein: CAISESLAGGHSYEQYF.